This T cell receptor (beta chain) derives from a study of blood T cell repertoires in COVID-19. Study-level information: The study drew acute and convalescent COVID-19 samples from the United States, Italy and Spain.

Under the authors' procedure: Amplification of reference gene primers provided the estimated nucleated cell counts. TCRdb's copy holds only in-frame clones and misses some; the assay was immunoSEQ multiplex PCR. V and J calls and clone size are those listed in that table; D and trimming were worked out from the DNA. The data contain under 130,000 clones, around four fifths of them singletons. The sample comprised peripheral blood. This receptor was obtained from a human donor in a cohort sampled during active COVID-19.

The CDR3 DNA reads TGTGCCAGCAGCCCCACGGGAGGGGAAAGTAACTATGGCTACACCTTC. Protein: CASSPTGGESNYGYTF. V is TRBV9 and J is TRBJ1-2; a weak D match, TRBD1 (5 bases). CDR1 is SGDLS, CDR2 YYNGEE, per germline. The CDR3 spans 16 residues. The ends were cut back, 4 bases at V and 1 base at J, with 17 bases in the middle.